This T cell receptor (beta chain) emerged from a study of response to subunit inactivated influenza vaccine (dated by TCRdb to the late 2010s). Regarding the research as a whole: Deep quantitative T cell receptor repertoire profiling was used in the study to track responses to a trivalent subunit inactivated influenza vaccine.

As concerns this clonotype: Its antigen has not been determined. No quality values exist for individual bases; no much larger clone is one base distant.

Study-level results and caveats: It was suggested by the authors that each seasonal influenza vaccination may recruit only a limited number of new T cells.

V is cut by 6 bases and J by 7 bases, and the space between the germline ends is 18 bases. From its cysteine to its phenylalanine, the CDR3 spans 15 amino acids. The retained sequence is limited to the CDR3, 45 bases, with the frame set at the first base. Library preparation used RT-PCR. Reads for this sample came from an Illumina HiSeq 2500. Using fastp trimming at Q25 and MiXCR clonotype assembly, TCRdb reanalyzed the public sequencing data and kept in-frame beta chains. Each entry is one CDR3 protein sequence, shown with its most common DNA and genes. This sample holds roughly 630,000 distinct CDR3 sequences; around 15% were observed only once. The top ten constitute about 7.6% of the sample.

The sequence is built from TRBV12-3 or TRBV12-4 and TRBJ2-2, with TRBD1 perhaps the D gene, on 6 matching bases. The sample was PBMCs from blood, taken roughly 15 days before vaccination. This TCR derives from a man aged 45-65 years who received an inactivated influenza vaccine. Donor details come from another sample of the same person, matched by shared clones. The DNA reads as follows: TGTGCCAGCAGCGACGTACAGGGTCGCGGCGGGGAGCTGTTTTTT. It is translated as CASSDVQGRGGELFF.